The 28 T cell receptor beta chains below all came from one sample that was sequenced in a study of blood T cells in healthy people across ages (dated by TCRdb to about 2015). Libraries were built with 5' RACE. TCRdb names Illumina HiSeq 2500 as the instrument used. A second PCR of roughly 7 to 11 cycles was performed with a sample-barcoded 5' primer and a J-beta primer mix. In-frame beta chains were kept once TCRdb had trimmed the public reads at Q25 with fastp and called clones with MiXCR. CDR3 protein duplicates are merged, each entry listing the most common genes and DNA. This sample gives 700,000 or so distinct CDR3 sequences in total; approximately 40% of them show up just once. The ten largest clones take up about 32% of the sample. The sequenced sample was blood. All receptors come from a man older than 75 in good health.

This clonotype was detected a few times. This chain links TRBV4-2 with TRBJ2-7; D gene ambiguous. V gave up 1 base and J gave up 12 bases, with 10 bases separating them. CDR3 length: 11 amino acids. Germline CDR1 is LGHNA and CDR2 is YNFKEQ. CDR3 DNA sequence: TGTGCCAGCAGCCAAGGGGTAGGTCTGTACTTC. Translated: CASSQGVGLYF.

Many counts were recorded for this clonotype. The CDR3 region is CASRLEGLAGEQYF. For the CDR3, the DNA is TGTGCCAGTCGCCTGGAAGGACTAGCGGGGGAGCAGTACTTC. The V call is TRBV6-2 or TRBV6-3, the J call TRBJ2-7; 12 bases line up with TRBD2. V lost 9 bases and J lost 7; bases outside the gene matches: 10. The CDR3 has 14 residues. In germline, CDR1 is MNHEY, CDR2 SVGEGT.

This sequence joins TRBV7-2 and TRBJ2-1; 11 nucleotides line up with TRBD2. The J segment lost 2 bases and the V segment lost 5 bases, leaving 8 bases of the junction unmatched. CDR1 and CDR2 from the germline V gene are SGHTA and FQGNSA. The CDR3 is 17 amino acids. The chain's CDR3 is CASSRGPSGGPYNEQFF. CDR3 DNA sequence: TGTGCCAGCAGCCGAGGGCCTAGCGGGGGGCCCTACAATGAGCAGTTCTTC.

This clonotype was counted a few times. V is TRBV7-2 and J is TRBJ1-2, with D possibly being TRBD1 (5 bases). The germline gives CDR1 SGHTA, CDR2 FQGNSA. There are 13 residues in the CDR3. Trimming left V 5 bases short and J 7 bases short, with 14 bases between. This CDR3 is CASSLPGDRGYTF. CDR3 coding DNA: TGTGCCAGCAGCCTCCCGGGGGATCGTGGCTACACCTTC.

This clonotype was detected many times. The chain combines TRBV29-1 with TRBJ2-7, with D perhaps matching TRBD1 (5 bases). The V gene's germline CDR1 is SQVTM and CDR2 ANQGSEA. CDR3 length: 11 residues. V lost 3 bases to trimming and J lost 5 bases, with 8 bases between them. CDR3 sequence (DNA): TGCAGCGTTGAGGAAGGGGACGAGCAGTACTTC. This codes for CSVEEGDEQYF.

This clonotype was detected a few times. The chain employs TRBV12-3 or TRBV12-4 and TRBJ2-3; tentatively, D is TRBD1 (6 bases). Trimming shortened V by 6 bases and J by 7 bases, and 8 bases separated the two germline ends. This CDR3 comprises 11 residues. The CDR3 DNA reads TGTGCCAGCAGCACAGGGAATACGCAGTATTTT. Its protein is CASSTGNTQYF.

This clonotype came up a few times. V and J are TRBV7-3 and TRBJ1-2, with D perhaps TRBD1 (5 bases). Germline V CDR1 and CDR2: SGHTA, FQGTGA. The CDR3 runs 15 residues. Between the trimmed V and J ends, which lost 0 bases and 4 bases, there was a span of 12 bases. The CDR3 here is CASSLTATGAYGYTF. The CDR3 bases are TGTGCCAGCAGCTTAACGGCAACAGGTGCCTATGGCTACACCTTC.

CDR3 nucleotides: TGCGCCAGCAGCTTGGCCAGGCCCGAGGATACGCAGTATTTT. It codes for CASSLARPEDTQYF. The gene calls are TRBV5-1 and TRBJ2-3; D unresolved. Per germline, CDR1 SGHRS and CDR2 YFSETQ. V gave up 0 bases and J gave up 6 bases, with 11 bases separating them. This CDR3 is 14 amino acids long. Combining the CDR3 with reference TRBV5-1 and TRBJ2-3 gives the whole variable domain KAGVTQTPRYLIKTRGQQVTLSCSPISGHRSVSWYQQTPGQGLQFLFEYFSETQRNKGNFPGRFSGRQFSNSRSEMNVSTLELGDSALYLCASSLARPEDTQYFGPGTRLTVL.

The gene calls are TRBV7-2 and TRBJ2-1; 7 bases are shared with TRBD2. V lost 1 base, J lost 12 bases, and 9 bases stayed unmatched. The CDR3 is 14 amino acids. Germline CDR1 SGHTA, CDR2 FQGNSA. The CDR3 nucleotides read TGTGCCAGCAGCTTAGATCAGGGTTGGGGGGGGCAGTTCTTC. Encoded protein: CASSLDQGWGGQFF.

The chain uses TRBV29-1 and TRBJ2-7; D is tentatively TRBD1 or TRBD2 (5 bases each). This CDR3 comprises 14 residues. Germline assignment: CDR1 SQVTM and CDR2 ANQGSEA. Trimming took off 7 bases at V and 7 bases at J, with 23 bases between the two ends. The CDR3 DNA is TGCAGCGCCGCCCCCGGGACGGCCCGTAGTGAGCAGTACTTC. It yields the protein CSAAPGTARSEQYF.

The sample holds a few counts of this clonotype. This sequence joins TRBV24-1 and TRBJ2-5, with 10 bases matching TRBD2. This CDR3 contains 16 residues. Per the germline V gene, CDR1 is KGHDR and CDR2 is SFDVKD. The trim removed 3 bases at V and 4 bases at J, leaving 7 bases unmatched. The CDR3 DNA reads TGTGCCACCAGTGATGATACGACTAGCGGGTTAGAGACCCAGTACTTC. Translation gives CATSDDTTSGLETQYF.

In its sample, this clonotype was seen a few times. V usage is TRBV12-3 or TRBV12-4 and J usage is TRBJ1-1; the match to TRBD1 covers 9 bases. The CDR3 runs to 15 residues. Germline trimming cut 7 bases from V and 4 bases from J; bases unmatched to any gene: 10. CDR3 bases: TGTGCCAGCAACCTTGGGGGGGACAGGGCCACTGAAGCTTTCTTT. Residues: CASNLGGDRATEAFF.

This clonotype was seen at least ten times. This chain connects TRBV7-2 to TRBJ2-5; TRBD1 matches at 10 bases. The CDR3 spans 14 residues. V lost 4 bases and J lost 5; bases outside the gene matches: 4. Germline V gene data show CDR1 as SGHTA and CDR2 as FQGNSA. This CDR3 is CASSSDRGMETQYF. The CDR3 bases are TGTGCCAGCAGCTCGGACAGGGGGATGGAGACCCAGTACTTC.

This clonotype was seen more than once but under ten times. The chain joins TRBV6-4 to TRBJ2-2; D is unclear. Trimming took off 5 bases at V and 6 bases at J, with 10 bases between the two ends. The CDR3 totals 13 residues. From germline, CDR1 is MRHNA and CDR2 SNTAGT. CDR3 region: CASSLRVAGELFF. The CDR3 region has the DNA TGTGCCAGCAGTCTTCGTGTGGCCGGGGAGCTGTTTTTT.

This clonotype was counted only a few times. This chain connects TRBV5-1 to TRBJ2-7; D is unclear. Germline V CDR1 and CDR2: SGHRS, YFSETQ. The CDR3 spans 13 residues. Trimming shortened V by 2 bases and J by 3 bases, and 9 bases separated the two germline ends. For the CDR3, the DNA is TGCGCCAGCAGCTTAACCCCGAACTACGAGCAGTACTTC. Protein: CASSLTPNYEQYF.

The chain couples TRBV5-4 to TRBJ2-3, with 9 bases aligning to TRBD2. The CDR3 spans 16 residues. Germline CDR1 and CDR2: SGHNT and YYREEE (reference sequence). V lost 2 bases and J lost 3; bases outside the gene matches: 7. The CDR3 loop is CASSLDRGRVTDTQYF. Here the CDR3 DNA reads TGTGCCAGCAGCTTAGATCGCGGGAGGGTAACAGATACGCAGTATTTT.

This clonotype was observed at least ten times. V and J are TRBV4-1 and TRBJ2-1; D tentatively fits TRBD1 or TRBD2 (5 bases each). Trimming cost V 4 bases and J 14 bases, with 21 bases left between them. The CDR3 runs to 14 residues. In germline, CDR1 is MGHRA, CDR2 YSYEKL. This chain's CDR3 is CASSPLSRDQAEFF. CDR3 nucleotide sequence: TGCGCCAGCAGCCCCCTGTCCCGGGACCAGGCGGAGTTCTTC.

This clonotype appeared a few times. The chain uses TRBV15 and TRBJ2-5; TRBD2 agrees at 14 bases. The CDR3 is 18 amino acids. The germline CDR1 and CDR2 sequences are LNHNV and YYDKDF (reference sequence). Trimming at V came to 5 bases and at J to 2 bases, leaving 10 bases not matched to a gene. DNA for the CDR3: TGTGCCACCAGCGGTACAAGAGGACTAGCGGGGGGTCAAGAGACCCAGTACTTC. Its protein is CATSGTRGLAGGQETQYF.

The chain recombines TRBV25-1 with TRBJ2-7; possibly TRBD2 for D (7 bases). The DNA end is more similar to TRBJ2-4, so the J call may be wrong. The CDR3 is 14 amino acids. The germline V gene encodes CDR1 MGHDK and CDR2 SYGVNS. The CDR3 bases are TGTGCCAGCAGTCTTAGGGGGGGTGGGGACATTCAGTACTTC. Its protein product is CASSLRGGGDIQYF.

The genes are TRBV6-2 or TRBV6-3 and TRBJ2-7; 13 bases are a match to TRBD2. The germline V gene has CDR1 MNHEY and CDR2 SVGEGT. The J segment lost 7 bases and the V segment lost 4 bases, leaving 13 bases of the junction unmatched. The CDR3 totals 17 residues. As DNA, the CDR3 is TGTGCCAGCAGTTTTACTAGCGGGAGGGCCGGGTCTCGAGAGCAGTACTTC. It specifies CASSFTSGRAGSREQYF.

The V and J genes are TRBV6-2 or TRBV6-3 and TRBJ2-5; tentatively, D is TRBD1 (5 bases). TRBJ2-7 matches the DNA end more closely, so the J call is doubtful. Germline V gives CDR1 MNHEY, CDR2 SVGEGT. This CDR3 contains 13 residues. This chain's CDR3 is CASSLQDYYEQYF. The CDR3 nucleotides are TGTGCCAGCAGTTTACAGGATTACTACGAGCAGTACTTC.

J is TRBJ1-1 and V is TRBV5-1; 7 bases agree with TRBD1. The CDR3 length is 17 residues. CDR1 SGHRS and CDR2 YFSETQ come from the germline V gene. The trim removed 3 bases at V and 1 base at J, leaving 12 bases unmatched. The CDR3 sequence: CASSSAEGARRNTEAFF. The CDR3 region has the DNA TGCGCCAGCAGCTCAGCTGAGGGGGCGAGGAGGAACACTGAAGCTTTCTTT. The variable domain in full, completed from reference TRBV5-1 and TRBJ1-1, reads KAGVTQTPRYLIKTRGQQVTLSCSPISGHRSVSWYQQTPGQGLQFLFEYFSETQRNKGNFPGRFSGRQFSNSRSEMNVSTLELGDSALYLCASSSAEGARRNTEAFFGQGTRLTVV.

The rearrangement links TRBV6-5 to TRBJ2-2; D unclear. The V gene's germline CDR1 is MNHEY and CDR2 SVGAGI. Trimming took off 2 bases at V and 5 bases at J, with 6 bases between the two ends. The CDR3 extends over 13 amino acids. The chain's CDR3 is CASSYDLTGELFF. The CDR3, as DNA: TGTGCCAGCAGTTACGACCTAACCGGGGAGCTGTTTTTT.

About this clonotype: At one end, the junction sequence differs from germline, possibly due to a read error. The chain couples TRBV20-1 to TRBJ2-7; 7 positions match TRBD1. Germline V CDR1 and CDR2: DFQATT, SNEGSKA (reference sequence). The CDR3 consists of 15 residues. CDR3 protein: CSARDWGTAAYERYF. The CDR3 bases are TGCAGTGCTAGAGATTGGGGGACAGCTGCCTACGAGCGGTACTTC.

Turning to this clonotype: Since a much larger clone is just one base distant, this may be a read error. The chain recombines TRBV29-1 with TRBJ2-7; TRBD2 matches at 10 bases. Germline CDR1 reads SQVTM; CDR2 reads ANQGSEA. The CDR3 runs to 15 residues. J was trimmed by 6 bases and V by 1 base; bases with no gene match: 9. The CDR3 reads CSVEGLAGANCEQYF. In nucleotides, the CDR3 is TGCAGCGTTGAAGGGCTAGCGGGGGCCAACTGCGAGCAGTACTTC.

This clonotype was counted between two and nine times. The CDR3 loop is CASSSQVRDIQYF. For the CDR3, the DNA is TGTGCCAGCAGTTCCCAGGTGAGGGACATTCAGTACTTC. The rearrangement links TRBV12-3 or TRBV12-4 to TRBJ2-4, with a possible D match to TRBD2 (5 bases). This CDR3 is built from 13 residues. V was shortened by 4 bases and J by 8 bases, with 12 bases between the two germline ends.

The V and J genes are TRBV7-2 and TRBJ2-7; D uncertain. Germline CDR1 reads SGHTA; CDR2 reads FQGNSA. The V end was cut by 8 bases, the J end by 4 bases, with 18 bases between. The CDR3 spans 14 residues. In DNA form, the CDR3 reads TGTGCCAGCGCACTTCCTGCCTTCTCGTACGAGCAGTACTTC. It encodes CASALPAFSYEQYF.

V and J are TRBV18 and TRBJ2-7, with D possibly matching TRBD1 (5 bases). V gave up 0 bases and J gave up 6 bases, with 12 bases separating them. The germline V gene encodes CDR1 KGHSH and CDR2 LQKENI. This CDR3 is 14 amino acids long. This CDR3 is CASSPPSGKGEQYF. DNA of the CDR3: TGTGCCAGCTCACCACCGTCAGGGAAGGGCGAGCAGTACTTC.